These 2 T cell receptor beta chains were sequenced from one sample in a study of blood T cell repertoires in COVID-19. Profiled with immunoSEQ multiplex PCR; TCRdb holds only in-frame clones, not every one. The sample carries roughly 350,000 clones, around 91% recorded once. The source material was peripheral blood. The receptors stem from a woman aged 18-30 years who had recovered from COVID-19.

V and J are TRBV30 and TRBJ1-2; 7 positions agree with TRBD1. V was pared by 0 bases and J by 8 bases, with 9 bases of the junction left unmatched. Germline CDR1 GTSNPN, CDR2 SVGIG (reference sequence). This CDR3 region has 14 residues. The CDR3 DNA reads TGTGCCTGGAGTGTACGGAGCAGGGGGATCGGCTACACCTTC. It encodes CAWSVRSRGIGYTF.

The J gene is TRBJ2-7, the V gene TRBV7-9; TRBD2 matches at 7 bases. CDR3 size: 16 residues. The V and J ends lost 5 bases and 0 bases, in that order; junction bases with no gene match: 10. CDR1 is SEHNR, CDR2 FQNEAQ, per germline (reference sequence). CDR3 residues: CASSTPSGTLSYEQYV. The CDR3 coding sequence is TGTGCCAGCAGCACCCCCAGCGGGACCCTCTCCTACGAGCAGTACGTC.